The T cell receptor beta chain under discussion was sequenced for a study of T-cell memory formation after mild COVID-19. In its sample, this clonotype was seen many times. One entry per CDR3 protein, called by TCRdb with MiXCR from the 5' RACE reads. The sample consists of approximately 51,000 distinct CDR3 sequences, 9.3% of them appearing once. Trimming pared 5 bases from V and 0 bases from J, leaving 8 bases between. Germline V gene lookup returns CDR1 SGHTA and CDR2 FQGNSA. This CDR3 has 15 residues. The receptor's source is an adult woman who had mild COVID-19 (a few samples of this study predate the infection). Cell type and time point are not known. The sequencing sample was made of PBMCs or a T cell subset sorted from them (not recorded which). The chain has TRBV7-2 and TRBJ2-6; D might be TRBD1 (5 bases). CDR3 DNA sequence: TGTGCCAGCAGCCGGACAAGCTCTGGGGCCAACGTCCTGACTTTC. Encoded protein: CASSRTSSGANVLTF.